This T cell receptor (beta chain) was identified in a study of shared clonotypes between healthy human individuals. For the study at large: Donors had three CD4 naive, three CD4 memory, two CD8 naive and one CD8 memory plate apiece. Study-wide results and limits: Enrolling few donors narrowed the genetic and exposure-history diversity that was represented.

Donors comprised healthy HIV-negative adults lacking recent acute infections or vaccinations. Germline V gene sequence: CDR1 MNHNY, CDR2 SVGAGI (reference sequence). The CDR3 contains 14 residues. The V end lost 2 bases, the J end lost 3 bases, and 8 bases lay between the germline ends. Clones were sequenced by immunoSEQ multiplex PCR, and TCRdb holds only the in-frame ones, with some missing. The sample carries over a million clones, 70% to 80% recorded once. As regards this clone: Its antigen is still unknown.

The clonotype comes from a man aged 18 to 30 in good health. Some clones in this sample may be carry-over from other donors' samples. The sequenced sample was memory CD4+ T cells from PBMCs. Subset defined: CD45RA-negative fraction. The chain joins TRBV6-6 to TRBJ1-5; D is uncertain. CDR3 sequence (DNA): TGTGCCAGCAGTTACATCCAGTCCAATCAGCCCCAGCATTTT. Its translation: CASSYIQSNQPQHF.